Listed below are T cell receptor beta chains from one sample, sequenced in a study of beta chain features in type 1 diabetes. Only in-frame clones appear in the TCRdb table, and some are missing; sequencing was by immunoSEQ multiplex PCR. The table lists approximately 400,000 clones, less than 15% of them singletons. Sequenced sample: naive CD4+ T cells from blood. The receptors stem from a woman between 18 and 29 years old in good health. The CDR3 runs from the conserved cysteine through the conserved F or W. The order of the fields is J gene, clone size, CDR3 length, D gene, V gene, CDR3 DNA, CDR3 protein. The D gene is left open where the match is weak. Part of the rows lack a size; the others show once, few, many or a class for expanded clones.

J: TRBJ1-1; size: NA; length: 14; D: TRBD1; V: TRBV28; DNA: TGTGCCAGCAATTTGGACAGGGTCGGTACTGAAGCTTTCTTT; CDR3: CASNLDRVGTEAFF
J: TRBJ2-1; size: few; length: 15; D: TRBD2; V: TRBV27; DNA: TGTGCCAGCAGTCCGGGACTAGCGGGACCTAATGAGCAGTTCTTC; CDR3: CASSPGLAGPNEQFF
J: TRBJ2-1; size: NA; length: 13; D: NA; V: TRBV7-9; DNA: TGTGCCAGCAGCTTAGGGGCCTGGGACTCTCAGTTCTTC; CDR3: CASSLGAWDSQFF
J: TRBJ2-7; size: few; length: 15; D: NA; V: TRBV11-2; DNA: TGTGCCAGCAGCTCTTTGGCCAGGGGGGACTACGAGCAGTACTTC; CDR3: CASSSLARGDYEQYF
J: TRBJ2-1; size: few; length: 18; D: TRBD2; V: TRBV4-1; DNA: TGCGCCAGCAGCCAAGAGAGGGCGGGAGGGGGGGTTTACAATGAGCAGTTCTTC; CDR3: CASSQERAGGGVYNEQFF
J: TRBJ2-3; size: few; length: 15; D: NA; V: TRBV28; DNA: TGTGCCAGCAGTTTACTAGCACTTAGCACAGATACGCAGTATTTT; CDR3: CASSLLALSTDTQYF
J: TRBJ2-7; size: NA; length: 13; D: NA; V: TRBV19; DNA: TGTGCCAGTAGTATCAAACAGGGCTACGAGCAGTACTTC; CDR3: CASSIKQGYEQYF
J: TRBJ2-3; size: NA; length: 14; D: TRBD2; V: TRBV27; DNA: TGTGCCAGCATAAGAGCGGGGGGCACAGATACGCAGTATTTT; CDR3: CASIRAGGTDTQYF
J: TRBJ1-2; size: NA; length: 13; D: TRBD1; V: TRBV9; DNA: TGTGCCAGCAGCGCGATACAGGGGCAGGGCTACACCTTC; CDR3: CASSAIQGQGYTF
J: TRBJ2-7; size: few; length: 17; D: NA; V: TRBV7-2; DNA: TGTGCCAGCAGCTTAGTCCCGTTCAGCGGCAGATTCCAAGTGCAGTACTTC; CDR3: CASSLVPFSGRFQVQYF
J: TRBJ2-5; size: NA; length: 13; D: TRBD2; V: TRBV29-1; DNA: TGCAGCGGAGAGACTAGCGGGACTATGGAGCAGTACTTC; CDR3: CSGETSGTMEQYF
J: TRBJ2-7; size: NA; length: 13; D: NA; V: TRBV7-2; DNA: TGTGCCAGCAGCTTTGTCACGGGAGTCGAGCAGTACTTC; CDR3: CASSFVTGVEQYF
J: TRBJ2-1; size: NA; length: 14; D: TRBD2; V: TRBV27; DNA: TGTGCCAGCAGTTTAATGGCGGGAGGGAATGAGCAGTTCTTC; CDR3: CASSLMAGGNEQFF